The 3 T cell receptor beta chains below were found in one sample sequenced in a study of PD-1 blockade in classical Hodgkin lymphoma. Sequencing was performed with immunoSEQ multiplex PCR; in TCRdb, only in-frame clones are kept and a portion is missing. The sample carries about 110,000 clones, about nine tenths recorded once. Indicated time point: cycle 4 day 1 (C4D1), after 5 to 7 weeks of nivolumab. Each patient relapsed following autologous stem cell transplantation, and prior brentuximab vedotin exposure differed. The starting material was peripheral blood mononuclear cells (PBMCs), obtained before the fourth cycle of nivolumab. The receptors were gathered from a human donor with classical Hodgkin lymphoma.

For the CDR3, the DNA is TGCGCCAGCAGCCAAGAGGTGGGGAGGCTCTACGAGCAGTACTTC. This translates into CASSQEVGRLYEQYF. The chain links TRBV4-1 to TRBJ2-7; TRBD2 might be the D (6 bases). The CDR3 sequence is 15 residues long. Between the trimmed V and J ends, which lost 0 bases and 3 bases, there was a span of 12 bases. Per germline, CDR1 MGHRA and CDR2 YSYEKL.

The chain employs TRBV12-5 and TRBJ2-7; D may be TRBD1 or TRBD2 (6 bases each). The CDR3 runs 15 residues. V lost 4 bases and J 4 bases, leaving 17 bases between the germline ends. In germline, CDR1 is LGHNT, CDR2 FRNRAP. This CDR3 is CASGYGGPSGYEQYF. The DNA for the CDR3 is TGTGCTAGTGGTTATGGGGGGCCTTCTGGTTACGAGCAGTACTTC.

The chain is built from TRBV5-1 and TRBJ1-1, with 12 nucleotides matching TRBD1. Germline V gene sequence: CDR1 SGHRS, CDR2 YFSETQ. This CDR3 spans 15 amino acids. Trimming at V came to 6 bases and at J to 4 bases, leaving 7 bases not matched to a gene. CDR3 sequence: CASTPGQGASTEAFF. CDR3 in DNA: TGCGCCAGCACTCCGGGACAGGGGGCTTCCACTGAAGCTTTCTTT.